This T cell receptor (beta chain) comes out of a study of blood T cell repertoires in COVID-19 (dated by TCRdb to about 2020). With regard to the full study: The collaborator samples originated in the United States, Italy and Spain and spanned the acute and convalescent phases of COVID-19. The dataset comprised deeply sampled blood TCRbeta repertoires from subjects exposed to, actively infected with, or recovered from COVID-19. The prospective study material was composed of cDNA or gDNA derived from T cells, B-cell-depleted T cells, or PBMCs. Where available, HLA class I and class II types were obtained from metadata supplied by the sample provider rather than from assay-based typing. Nearly every sample came with metadata listing a de-identified subject ID, COVID-19 status, age in years and sex. The samples were drawn from two sources: the first 160 participants of the ongoing ImmuneRACE study, and some 1,300 subjects contributed by 6 global collaborators. The repertoires were released in a freely available public database meant as a resource for research on the immune response to SARS-CoV-2.

Each collaborating institution followed its own protocols to collect whole blood in K2EDTA tubes. Collaborator samples were shipped for TCRbeta analysis as frozen whole blood, isolated PBMCs, or DNA extracted from either sample type. Spanning cysteine to phenylalanine, the CDR3 consists of 12 amino acids. The CDR3 DNA has 36 bases and is translated from base 1. The junction carries 5 bases between V and J, which are trimmed by 3 bases and 5 bases respectively. CDR1 is given as LNHDA and CDR2 as SQIVND, both from the germline V gene (reference sequence). This clone was seen a few times. Its antigen has not been determined. The input lacks base qualities; no much larger clone sits a single base away. Points the paper makes about the study in general: The quantity of clinical and demographic metadata differed by source and by participant and was supplied without curation.

TCRbeta CDR3 regions were amplified from genomic DNA by means of the immunoSEQ Assay, a bias-controlled multiplex PCR. The study's own analysis went as follows. The number of nucleated cells in each sample was estimated by amplification of reference gene primers within the assay. To quantify the absolute abundance of each unique TCRbeta CDR3 rearrangement, sequence reads were collapsed and filtered. For each sample, productive Simpson clonality was calculated as the square root of Simpson's diversity index across productive rearrangements. In its TCRdb copy, this immuneACCESS table keeps in-frame sequences only and misses some clones. Where compared with another copy, unresolved V genes explain less than half of these, and the others have no known cause. V, J and clone size are taken as reported in that table, and D and trimming were inferred from the DNA itself. This sample has 55,000 to 70,000 clones in its table, and 60% to 85% of those were observed once. The top ten constitute approximately 23% of the sample.

Recombination joined TRBV19 with TRBJ2-4; confidence is insufficient to name the D gene. The clonotype originates from a human donor in a cohort sampled during active COVID-19. The sequenced material came from peripheral blood. Read as DNA, the sequence is TGTGCCAGTAGTATTAATGAAAACATTCAGTACTTC. Translated, this is CASSINENIQYF.